This is a list of T cell receptor beta chains from one sample in a study of cytomegalovirus exposure and HLA in healthy donors. Sequencing used immunoSEQ multiplex PCR; TCRdb keeps in-frame clones, though not all of them. The sample includes around 170,000 clones, 70% to 80% of them seen just once. Sequenced: PBMCs. These receptors originate from a woman between 40 and 55 years old in good health and CMV-seronegative. CDR3s include the opening cysteine and the closing phenylalanine or tryptophan. Fields, in order: V gene, D gene, clone size, J gene, CDR3 length, CDR3 DNA, CDR3 protein. The D gene is left open where the match is weak. Where a row states a size, it is once, few, many or the class of an expanded clone; other rows omit it.

TRBV19	.	.	TRBJ1-1	15	TGTGCCAGTAGTATAGGGGGGGGCGCTTCCACTGAAGCTTTCTTT	CASSIGGGASTEAFF
TRBV28	TRBD2	.	TRBJ2-2	16	TGTGCCAGCAGTTTAGCGGGAGGGACGACCACCGGGGAGCTGTTTTTT	CASSLAGGTTTGELFF
TRBV6-5	.	.	TRBJ2-7	13	TGTGCCAGCAGTCCCCTTGGGAGATACGAGCAGTACTTC	CASSPLGRYEQYF
TRBV2	TRBD1	few	TRBJ1-5	15	TGTGCCAGCAGGGGGGACAGTTATAGCAATCAGCCCCAGCATTTT	CASRGDSYSNQPQHF
TRBV28	TRBD2	.	TRBJ2-4	17	TGTGCCAGCAGTGAGACTAGCGGGAGTCAGGCCAAAAACATTCAGTACTTC	CASSETSGSQAKNIQYF
TRBV7-8	.	once	TRBJ2-2	15	TGTGCCAGCCATAGGAGGGCCTTAGGCACCGGGGAGCTGTTTTTT	CASHRRALGTGELFF
TRBV11-3	TRBD1	.	TRBJ2-7	14	TGTGCCAGCAGCTCGACAGGGGGCACTTACGAGCAGTACTTC	CASSSTGGTYEQYF
TRBV5-6	.	.	TRBJ1-2	16	TGTGCCAGCACCCTTACGGGGGGTCCCCAGGGGTATGGCTACACCTTC	CASTLTGGPQGYGYTF
TRBV6-4	TRBD1	.	TRBJ2-5	15	TGTGCCAGCAGTGACCAACCGGGACAGGGGGAGACCCAGTACTTC	CASSDQPGQGETQYF
TRBV7-8	TRBD1	once	TRBJ1-2	16	TGTGCCAGCAGCATCGGGACAGGACGATTGAGATATGGCTACACCTTC	CASSIGTGRLRYGYTF
TRBV4-1	.	.	TRBJ2-7	13	TGCGCCAGCAGCCAAGACAGGGCCTACGAGCAGTACTTC	CASSQDRAYEQYF
TRBV28	TRBD1	.	TRBJ1-6	17	TGTGCCAGCAGTTCAACTTACAGGGGTTCCTATAATTCACCCCTCCACTTT	CASSSTYRGSYNSPLHF
TRBV6-5	TRBD2	.	TRBJ2-3	14	TGTGCCAGCAGTAGGGACGCGGGGGTAGATACGCAGTATTTT	CASSRDAGVDTQYF
TRBV5-1	.	once	TRBJ1-3	15	TGCGCCAGCAGCTTGGCCGCAGGGGCGGGAAACACCATATATTTT	CASSLAAGAGNTIYF
TRBV29-1	TRBD2	.	TRBJ2-3	13	TGCAGCGTTGAGCGGGAGCACACAGATACGCAGTATTTT	CSVEREHTDTQYF
TRBV7-2	.	.	TRBJ1-2	16	TGTGCCAGCAGCTTAGCGGGGCAGGACCTTAAGGATGGCTACACCTTC	CASSLAGQDLKDGYTF
TRBV27	TRBD1	.	TRBJ2-1	17	TGTGCCAGCAGTTTAGGGACAGGGGTTTCTTCCTACAATGAGCAGTTCTTC	CASSLGTGVSSYNEQFF
TRBV7-3	.	.	TRBJ2-3	15	TGTGCCAGCAGCTTAGATTCTAGCTCCGCAGATACGCAGTATTTT	CASSLDSSSADTQYF
TRBV9	TRBD2	.	TRBJ2-7	17	TGTGCCAGCAGCCCCAGGGGGACTAGCGGACTTTCCTACGAGCAGTACTTC	CASSPRGTSGLSYEQYF
TRBV5-4	.	once	TRBJ1-2	15	TGTGCCAGCAGCCGAACCTCGACAACTAACTATGGCTACACCTTC	CASSRTSTTNYGYTF
TRBV11-2	.	.	TRBJ1-4	16	TGTGCCAGCAGCTTAGTTCCGACACCAACTAATGAAAAACTGTTTTTT	CASSLVPTPTNEKLFF
TRBV9	TRBD1	.	TRBJ2-7	15	TGTGCCAGCAGCGCCGAGCAGGGGGCGGGCTACGAGCAGTACTTC	CASSAEQGAGYEQYF
TRBV6-6	TRBD1	.	TRBJ1-5	15	TGTGCCAGCAGTTACGACAGGGCTAGCAATCAGCCCCAGCATTTT	CASSYDRASNQPQHF
TRBV5-1	TRBD1	.	TRBJ2-1	13	TGCGCCAGCAGCCAATACAGGGACAGTGAGCAGTTCTTC	CASSQYRDSEQFF
TRBV5-4	TRBD2	.	TRBJ2-7	15	TGTGCCAGCAGCTCCTCTAGCGGAGCTGGGTACGAGCAGTACTTC	CASSSSSGAGYEQYF
TRBV4-1	.	.	TRBJ1-2	15	TGCGCCAGCAGCCAAGAGGCAGGCCGAGAATATGGCTACACCTTC	CASSQEAGREYGYTF
TRBV5-1	TRBD1	few	TRBJ1-5	15	TGCGCCAGCAGCTTGAACCAGGGGGTGAATCAGCCCCAGCATTTT	CASSLNQGVNQPQHF
TRBV6-5	.	.	TRBJ1-6	14	TGTGCCAGCAGTCTCACAGGGAATAATTCACCCCTCCACTTT	CASSLTGNNSPLHF
TRBV5-4	.	.	TRBJ1-3	15	TGTGCCAGCAGCTTGGACCCAGGGACTGGAAACACCATATATTTT	CASSLDPGTGNTIYF
TRBV28	.	.	TRBJ2-5	21	TGTGCCAGCAGTTTATGCGCCAAGGCTAGCGTTTTTATTGAGGGCCAAGAGACCCAGTACTTC	CASSLCAKASVFIEGQETQYF
TRBV2	TRBD1	few	TRBJ1-6	16	TGTGCCAGCCGACGACAGGGGAGCTCCTATAATTCACCCCTCCACTTT	CASRRQGSSYNSPLHF
TRBV5-6	TRBD1	.	TRBJ1-2	16	TGTGCCAGCAGCCCACTTACAGGGGGCGCCTACTATGGCTACACCTTC	CASSPLTGGAYYGYTF
TRBV19	.	.	TRBJ1-1	12	TGTGCCAGTAGTACACCCGGGGGGAGAGCTTTCTTT	CASSTPGGRAFF
TRBV29-1	.	once	TRBJ1-3	14	TGCAGCGCCCAAAGGGGGACCCACGGAAACACCATATATTTT	CSAQRGTHGNTIYF
TRBV30	TRBD1	.	TRBJ1-5	14	TGTGCCTGGAGCGGGGACAGGGGCAATCAGCCCCAGCATTTT	CAWSGDRGNQPQHF
TRBV7-2	.	.	TRBJ1-3	15	TGTGCCAGCAGCTTCGAGACAGGCTCTGGAAACACCATATATTTT	CASSFETGSGNTIYF
TRBV27	.	.	TRBJ2-3	14	TGTGCCAGCAGTTTGGAGCGGAACACAGATACGCAGTATTTT	CASSLERNTDTQYF
TRBV5-4	TRBD1	.	TRBJ1-1	14	TGTGCCAGCAGCCACCGACAGGGGCACACTGAAGCTTTCTTT	CASSHRQGHTEAFF
TRBV18	TRBD2	.	TRBJ2-3	14	TGTGCCAGCTCACCTGGGACTAGCGGAGATACGCAGTATTTT	CASSPGTSGDTQYF
TRBV4-1	TRBD2	.	TRBJ2-7	17	TGCGCCAGCAGCCCTCTCGTCCCGGCTAGCGGGGGCTACGAGCAGTACTTC	CASSPLVPASGGYEQYF
TRBV10-3	.	once	TRBJ1-2	13	TGTGCCATCAGTGAGGCCAGGGATCGTGGCTACACCTTC	CAISEARDRGYTF
TRBV6-1	.	.	TRBJ2-5	15	TGTGCCAGCAGTCTTATCGCAGGGGTCCAAGAGACCCAGTACTTC	CASSLIAGVQETQYF
TRBV7-6	TRBD2	.	TRBJ2-7	14	TGTGCCAGCAGCTTCGGAACTAGCGTCGCCGAGCAGTACTTC	CASSFGTSVAEQYF
TRBV7-2	TRBD1	once	TRBJ1-2	15	TGTGCCAGCAGCTTAGCAGGGGGCGCGGCCTATGGCTACACCTTC	CASSLAGGAAYGYTF
TRBV28	TRBD2	.	TRBJ2-5	15	TGTGCCAGCAGTCGCAAAACTAGCGGGGGGGAGACCCAGTACTTC	CASSRKTSGGETQYF